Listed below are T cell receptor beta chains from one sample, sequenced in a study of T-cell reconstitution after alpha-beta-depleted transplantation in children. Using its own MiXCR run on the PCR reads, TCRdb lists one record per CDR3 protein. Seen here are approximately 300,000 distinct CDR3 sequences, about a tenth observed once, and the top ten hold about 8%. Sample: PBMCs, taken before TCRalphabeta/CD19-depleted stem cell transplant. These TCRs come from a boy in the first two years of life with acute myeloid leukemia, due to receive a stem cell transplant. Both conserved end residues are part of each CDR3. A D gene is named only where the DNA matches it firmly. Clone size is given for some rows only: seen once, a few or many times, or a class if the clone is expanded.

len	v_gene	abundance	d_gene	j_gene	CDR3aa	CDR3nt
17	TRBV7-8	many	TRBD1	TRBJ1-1	CASSGWAGTARNTEAFF	TGTGCCAGCAGCGGGTGGGCGGGGACAGCTCGGAACACTGAAGCTTTCTTT
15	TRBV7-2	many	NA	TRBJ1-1	CASSSSILGNAEAFF	TGTGCCAGCAGCTCGTCAATATTGGGTAACGCTGAAGCTTTCTTT
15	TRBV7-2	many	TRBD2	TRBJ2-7	CASSLVAGRVYEQYF	TGTGCCAGCAGCTTAGTTGCCGGGAGGGTATACGAGCAGTACTTC
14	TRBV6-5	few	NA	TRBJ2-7	CASSYSRLSYEQYF	TGTGCCAGCAGTTACTCGAGGCTTTCCTACGAGCAGTACTTC
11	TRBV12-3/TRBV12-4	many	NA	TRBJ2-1	CASSFIDEQFF	TGTGCCAGCAGTTTTATCGATGAGCAGTTCTTC
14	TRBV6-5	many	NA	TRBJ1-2	CASSYNGGKYGYTF	TGTGCCAGCAGTTATAATGGGGGGAAGTATGGCTACACCTTC
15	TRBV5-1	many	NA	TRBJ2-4	CASSQQGLAKNIQYF	TGCGCCAGCAGCCAGCAGGGCCTAGCCAAAAACATTCAGTACTTC
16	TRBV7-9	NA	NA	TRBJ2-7	CASTQLSGYLTYEQYF	TGTGCCAGCACCCAATTATCGGGCTACTTAACCTACGAGCAGTACTTC
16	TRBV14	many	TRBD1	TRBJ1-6	CASSQDRGQGRSPLHF	TGTGCCAGCAGCCAAGACAGGGGACAGGGGCGGTCACCCCTCCACTTT
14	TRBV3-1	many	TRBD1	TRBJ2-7	CASSPGQLSYEQYF	TGTGCCAGCAGCCCGGGACAGTTATCCTACGAGCAGTACTTC
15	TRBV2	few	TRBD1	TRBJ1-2	CASIRMDRAIYGYTF	TGTGCCAGCATTCGAATGGACAGGGCCATTTATGGCTACACCTTC
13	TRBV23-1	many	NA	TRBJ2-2	CASSQSRTGELFF	TGCGCCAGCAGTCAATCTAGGACCGGGGAGCTGTTTTTT
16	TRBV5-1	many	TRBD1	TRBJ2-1	CASSPPTTGGLDEQFF	TGCGCCAGCAGCCCGCCCACCACAGGGGGTCTCGATGAGCAGTTCTTC
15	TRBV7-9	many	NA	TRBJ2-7	CASSFGYTNSYEQYF	TGTGCCAGCAGCTTCGGATACACTAACTCCTACGAGCAGTACTTC
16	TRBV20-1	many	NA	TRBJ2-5	CSARDFRTGKQETQYF	TGCAGTGCTAGAGATTTTCGCACAGGAAAACAAGAGACCCAGTACTTC
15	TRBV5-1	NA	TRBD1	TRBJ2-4	CASSVLQGAKNIQYF	TGCGCCAGCAGCGTACTACAGGGGGCCAAAAACATTCAGTACTTC
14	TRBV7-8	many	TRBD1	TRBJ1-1	CASSLREGATEAFF	TGTGCCAGCAGCCTTAGGGAGGGGGCCACTGAAGCTTTCTTT
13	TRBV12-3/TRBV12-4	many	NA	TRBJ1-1	CASSPGVNTEAFF	TGTGCCAGCAGCCCCGGGGTGAACACTGAAGCTTTCTTT
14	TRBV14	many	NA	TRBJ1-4	CASSQEVSGEKLFF	TGTGCCAGCAGCCAAGAAGTTTCGGGTGAAAAACTGTTTTTT
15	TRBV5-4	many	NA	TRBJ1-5	CASSHDPSSNQPQHF	TGTGCCAGCAGTCATGACCCCTCAAGCAATCAGCCCCAGCATTTT
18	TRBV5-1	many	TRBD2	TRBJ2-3	CASSLRVQAGGHTDTQYF	TGCGCCAGCAGCTTGAGGGTCCAAGCGGGGGGGCACACAGATACGCAGTATTTT
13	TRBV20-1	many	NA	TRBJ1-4	CSARGGRNEKLFF	TGCAGTGCTAGAGGGGGCCGTAATGAAAAACTGTTTTTT
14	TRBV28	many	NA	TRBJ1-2	CASSLPHSNYGYTF	TGTGCCAGCAGTTTACCACACTCTAACTATGGCTACACCTTC
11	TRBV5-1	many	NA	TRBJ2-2	CASRMAGELFF	TGCGCCAGCAGAATGGCCGGGGAGCTGTTTTTT
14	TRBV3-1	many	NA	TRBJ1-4	CASSQSAANEKLFF	TGTGCCAGCAGCCAATCGGCGGCTAATGAAAAACTGTTTTTT
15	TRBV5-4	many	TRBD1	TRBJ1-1	CASSFTGARNTEAFF	TGTGCCAGCAGCTTTACAGGGGCGAGGAACACTGAAGCTTTCTTT
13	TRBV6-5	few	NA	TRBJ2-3	CASSYGSGDTQYF	TGTGCCAGCAGTTACGGTAGCGGAGATACGCAGTATTTT
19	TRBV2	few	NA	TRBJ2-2	CASSDPGQPVLRDTGELFF	TGTGCCAGCAGTGATCCTGGACAGCCGGTCCTGAGGGACACCGGGGAGCTGTTTTTT
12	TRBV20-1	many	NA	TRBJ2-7	CSAEGRPYEQYF	TGCAGTGCTGAGGGCCGTCCCTACGAGCAGTACTTC
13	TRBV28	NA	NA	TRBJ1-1	CASSFDSRTEAFF	TGTGCCAGCAGTTTCGACAGCAGGACTGAAGCTTTCTTT
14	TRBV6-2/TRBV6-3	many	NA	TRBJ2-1	CASSQDYSYNEQFF	TGTGCCAGCAGTCAGGACTACTCCTACAATGAGCAGTTCTTC
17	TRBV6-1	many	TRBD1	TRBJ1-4	CASRPQTGRETNEKLFF	TGTGCCAGCAGACCCCAGACAGGGAGAGAAACTAATGAAAAACTGTTTTTT
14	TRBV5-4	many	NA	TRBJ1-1	CASSFSTGNTEAFF	TGTGCCAGCAGCTTTTCTACAGGGAACACTGAAGCTTTCTTT
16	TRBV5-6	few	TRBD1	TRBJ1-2	CASSFTPDRGRRGYTF	TGTGCCAGCAGCTTTACTCCGGACAGGGGCCGGCGTGGCTACACCTTC
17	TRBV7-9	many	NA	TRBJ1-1	CASSSLGRTGVNTEAFF	TGTGCCAGCAGCTCACTGGGGCGGACCGGAGTGAACACTGAAGCTTTCTTT
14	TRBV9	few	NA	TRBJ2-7	CASSVAAGPYEQYF	TGTGCCAGCAGCGTAGCTGCGGGTCCCTACGAGCAGTACTTC
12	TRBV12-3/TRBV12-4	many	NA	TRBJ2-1	CASSPQVREQFF	TGTGCCAGCAGTCCCCAGGTCCGCGAGCAGTTCTTC
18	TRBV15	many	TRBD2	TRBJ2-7	CATSRDKGLAGGLAEQYF	TGTGCCACCAGCAGAGATAAGGGATTAGCGGGAGGCCTAGCCGAGCAGTACTTC
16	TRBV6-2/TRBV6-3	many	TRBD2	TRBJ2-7	CASSRGTSGSGREQYF	TGTGCCAGCAGCCGAGGGACTAGCGGGTCGGGGAGAGAGCAGTACTTC
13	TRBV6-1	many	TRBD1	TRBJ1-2	CASMGQPHYGYTF	TGTGCCAGCATGGGACAGCCACACTATGGCTACACCTTC
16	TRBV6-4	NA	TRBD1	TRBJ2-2	CASSDSGQGDTGELFF	TGTGCCAGCAGTGACTCTGGACAGGGGGACACCGGGGAGCTGTTTTTT
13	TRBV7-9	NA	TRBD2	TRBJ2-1	CARGTSGSYEQFF	TGTGCCAGGGGGACTAGCGGGAGCTATGAGCAGTTCTTC
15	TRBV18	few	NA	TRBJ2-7	CASSSAGDSGYEQYF	TGTGCCAGCTCATCGGCCGGTGACAGTGGGTACGAGCAGTACTTC
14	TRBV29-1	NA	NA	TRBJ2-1	CSVPTSRGYNEQFF	TGCAGCGTCCCGACTAGTCGGGGATACAATGAGCAGTTCTTC
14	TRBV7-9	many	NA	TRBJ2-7	CASSSSRGSYEQYF	TGTGCCAGCAGCTCCTCCAGGGGCTCCTACGAGCAGTACTTC
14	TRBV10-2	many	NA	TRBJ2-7	CASSGTEGPYEQYF	TGCGCCAGCAGTGGGACTGAGGGTCCCTACGAGCAGTACTTC
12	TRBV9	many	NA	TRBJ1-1	CASSPLGAEAFF	TGTGCCAGCAGCCCCCTAGGGGCGGAAGCTTTCTTT
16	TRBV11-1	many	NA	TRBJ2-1	CASSLEQRSSYNEQFF	TGTGCCAGCAGCCTAGAACAGCGAAGCTCCTACAATGAGCAGTTCTTC